This is a list of T cell receptor beta chains from one sample in a study of yellow fever vaccine responses in identical twins. TCRdb used MiXCR to reprocess the RT-PCR reads, holding one entry per CDR3 protein. Here the sample spans tens of thousands of distinct CDR3 sequences, about three quarters being singletons. Sequenced material: T cells from blood (PBMCs), unsorted or a sorted subset (not recorded which), taken before or after yellow fever vaccination (not recorded which). The receptors shown here come from a woman between 18 and 29 years old who received the yellow fever vaccine. CDR3s include the opening cysteine and the closing phenylalanine or tryptophan. Each record gives: D gene, clone size, J gene, V gene, CDR3 DNA, CDR3 protein. The D gene is left open where the match is weak. Size values are once, few and many counts, or a class for expanded clones, and some rows have none.

D gene: -; clone size: once; J gene: TRBJ2-4; V gene: TRBV28; CDR3 DNA: TGTGCCAGCAGGGGGAGATTAGCCCGACCAAACATTCAGTACTTC; CDR3 protein: CASRGRLARPNIQYF
D gene: -; clone size: -; J gene: TRBJ2-4; V gene: TRBV29-1; CDR3 DNA: TGCAGCGTTGAGGGGGGGCGCGAGGACATTCAGTACTTC; CDR3 protein: CSVEGGREDIQYF
D gene: TRBD1; clone size: -; J gene: TRBJ1-2; V gene: TRBV10-3; CDR3 DNA: TGTGCCATCAGTTCAACAGGGGACTATGGCTACACCTTC; CDR3 protein: CAISSTGDYGYTF
D gene: -; clone size: -; J gene: TRBJ2-7; V gene: TRBV28; CDR3 DNA: TGTGCCAGCAGTGTTAGAGGCTCTCTCTACGAGCAGTACTTC; CDR3 protein: CASSVRGSLYEQYF
D gene: -; clone size: medium-sized; J gene: TRBJ2-7; V gene: TRBV29-1; CDR3 DNA: TGCAGCGTTGGGGTTGCAGGGATAGGCTACGAGCAGTACTTC; CDR3 protein: CSVGVAGIGYEQYF
D gene: TRBD1; clone size: few; J gene: TRBJ1-5; V gene: TRBV9; CDR3 DNA: TGTGCCAGCAGCTCCACAGGGGTGGTGAATCAGCCCCAGCATTTT; CDR3 protein: CASSSTGVVNQPQHF
D gene: -; clone size: -; J gene: TRBJ2-1; V gene: TRBV28; CDR3 DNA: TGTGCCAGCAGTTTCCGGGGGTTAATATACAATGAGCAGTTCTTC; CDR3 protein: CASSFRGLIYNEQFF
D gene: TRBD2; clone size: -; J gene: TRBJ2-1; V gene: TRBV29-1; CDR3 DNA: TGCAGCGTAACCGCTCAGACTAGCGGGAGCACCAGCTCCTACAATGAGCAGTTCTTC; CDR3 protein: CSVTAQTSGSTSSYNEQFF
D gene: -; clone size: -; J gene: TRBJ1-1; V gene: TRBV20-1; CDR3 DNA: TGCAGTGCTAGAGATAAGGGGTTGATGGTGGAAGCTTTCTTT; CDR3 protein: CSARDKGLMVEAFF
D gene: -; clone size: -; J gene: TRBJ2-2; V gene: TRBV15; CDR3 DNA: TGTGCCACCAGCAGAGGTACAGTGACCGGGGAGCTGTTTTTT; CDR3 protein: CATSRGTVTGELFF
D gene: -; clone size: -; J gene: TRBJ2-7; V gene: TRBV5-6; CDR3 DNA: TGTGCCAGCAGCTTGGGCGCCTACGAGCAGTACTTC; CDR3 protein: CASSLGAYEQYF
D gene: TRBD1; clone size: -; J gene: TRBJ2-2; V gene: TRBV18; CDR3 DNA: TGTGCCAGCTCACCAATCCCGCCGACAGGGTCGGCCACCGGGGAGCTGTTTTTT; CDR3 protein: CASSPIPPTGSATGELFF
D gene: -; clone size: -; J gene: TRBJ2-5; V gene: TRBV12-3/TRBV12-4; CDR3 DNA: TGTGCCAGCAGTTGGACTCGAGAGACCCAGTACTTC; CDR3 protein: CASSWTRETQYF
D gene: TRBD2; clone size: once; J gene: TRBJ2-1; V gene: TRBV5-1; CDR3 DNA: TGCGCCAGCAGCTTAGGACAGCGGGGGGGATACAATGAGCAGTTCTTC; CDR3 protein: CASSLGQRGGYNEQFF
D gene: -; clone size: -; J gene: TRBJ1-2; V gene: TRBV5-6; CDR3 DNA: TGTGCCAGCAGTACTGTTGGGGTATTCCATGGCTACACCTTC; CDR3 protein: CASSTVGVFHGYTF
D gene: TRBD2; clone size: -; J gene: TRBJ2-3; V gene: TRBV20-1; CDR3 DNA: TGCGGTAGCGGGAGGGCGGGCACAGATACGCAGTATTTT; CDR3 protein: CGSGRAGTDTQYF
D gene: -; clone size: -; J gene: TRBJ1-4; V gene: TRBV5-5; CDR3 DNA: TGTGCCAGCAGCTTGTTGTCGGGGGGCGCAACTAATGAAAAACTGTTTTTT; CDR3 protein: CASSLLSGGATNEKLFF
D gene: -; clone size: -; J gene: TRBJ1-1; V gene: TRBV18; CDR3 DNA: TGTGCCAGCTCATCGACAGGACTGAACACTGAAGCTTTCTTT; CDR3 protein: CASSSTGLNTEAFF
D gene: -; clone size: -; J gene: TRBJ2-7; V gene: TRBV19; CDR3 DNA: TGTGCCAGTGCCGACAGTCGAGCGGGCTACGAGCAGTACTTC; CDR3 protein: CASADSRAGYEQYF
D gene: -; clone size: -; J gene: TRBJ1-3; V gene: TRBV2; CDR3 DNA: TGTGCCAGCAGTGTGTCCCGATCCCTCATCTCTGGAAACACCATATATTTT; CDR3 protein: CASSVSRSLISGNTIYF
D gene: -; clone size: -; J gene: TRBJ2-1; V gene: TRBV20-1; CDR3 DNA: TGCAGCCAAATCTCCTACAATGAGCAGTTCTTC; CDR3 protein: CSQISYNEQFF